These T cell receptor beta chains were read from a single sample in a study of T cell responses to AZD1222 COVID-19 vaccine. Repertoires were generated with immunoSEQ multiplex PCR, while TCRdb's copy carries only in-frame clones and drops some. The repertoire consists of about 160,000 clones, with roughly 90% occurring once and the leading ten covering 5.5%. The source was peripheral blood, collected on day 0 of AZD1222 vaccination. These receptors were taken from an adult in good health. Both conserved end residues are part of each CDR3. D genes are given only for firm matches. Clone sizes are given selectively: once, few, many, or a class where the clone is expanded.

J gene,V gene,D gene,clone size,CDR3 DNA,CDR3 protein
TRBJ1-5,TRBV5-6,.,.,TGTGCCAGCAGCTTGGGGAGCCAGCCCCAGCATTTT,CASSLGSQPQHF
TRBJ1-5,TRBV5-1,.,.,TGCGCCAGCAGCCAACAGGGACCCAATCAGCCCCAGCATTTT,CASSQQGPNQPQHF
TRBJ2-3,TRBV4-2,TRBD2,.,TGTGCCAGCAGCCAAGTCTCGGCGGGGGGACCAGATACGCAGTATTTT,CASSQVSAGGPDTQYF
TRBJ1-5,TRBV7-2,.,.,TGTGCCAGCAGCCAACGGGGGGGTAGCAATCAGCCCCAGCATTTT,CASSQRGGSNQPQHF
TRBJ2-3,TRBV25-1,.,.,TGTGCCAGCAGTGCAGGTAGCACAGATACGCAGTATTTT,CASSAGSTDTQYF
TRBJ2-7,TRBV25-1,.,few,TGTGCCAGCAATACAGGGTCGGGAAACTACGAGCAGTACTTC,CASNTGSGNYEQYF
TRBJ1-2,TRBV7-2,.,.,TGTGCCAGCAGCTTGAGGACGGGGGGCTACACCTTC,CASSLRTGGYTF
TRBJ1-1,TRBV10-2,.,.,TGCGCCAGCACACAGGGAAACACTGAAGCTTTCTTT,CASTQGNTEAFF
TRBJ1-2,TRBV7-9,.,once,TGTGCCAGCAGCTTAGGTATGATGGACTATGGCTACACCTTC,CASSLGMMDYGYTF
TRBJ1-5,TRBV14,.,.,TGTGCCAGCAGCCAGAGGGGGGACCTCAATCAGCCCCAGCATTTT,CASSQRGDLNQPQHF
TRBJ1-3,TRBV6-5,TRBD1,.,TGTGCCAGCATCCGACAGGGGATCTCTGGAAACACCATATATTTT,CASIRQGISGNTIYF
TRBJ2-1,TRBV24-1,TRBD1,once,TGTGCCACCAGTGGCAACAGGGGTCGAGTGGAGATCTTC,CATSGNRGRVEIF
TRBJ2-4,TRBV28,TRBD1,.,TGTGCCAGCAGGAACAGGGGGCTGGACAAAAACATTCAGTACTTC,CASRNRGLDKNIQYF
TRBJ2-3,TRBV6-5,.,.,TGTGCCAGCAGTTACCCGGGACCCCCCACAGATACGCAGTATTTT,CASSYPGPPTDTQYF
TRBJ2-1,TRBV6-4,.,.,TGTGCCAGCAGCGGCGGGTTGGCCTACAATGAGCAGTTCTTC,CASSGGLAYNEQFF
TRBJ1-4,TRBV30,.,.,TGTGCTTGGGCCGAGACTAATGAAAAACTGTTTTTT,CAWAETNEKLFF
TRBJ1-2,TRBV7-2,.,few,TGTGCCAGCAGCTTATCCGTGCTCCTAAACTATGGCTACACCTTC,CASSLSVLLNYGYTF
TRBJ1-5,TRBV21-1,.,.,TGTGCCAGCAGCGATGCACATGACAGGCTAAATCAGCCCCAGCATTTT,CASSDAHDRLNQPQHF
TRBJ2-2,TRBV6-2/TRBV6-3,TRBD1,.,TGTGCCAGCAGCCTCGGACAGGGATCCACCGGGGAGCTGTTTTTT,CASSLGQGSTGELFF
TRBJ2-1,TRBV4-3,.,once,TGCGCCAGCAGCCTTGGGAGGGCAGGGGAGGGCAATGAGCAGTTCTTC,CASSLGRAGEGNEQFF
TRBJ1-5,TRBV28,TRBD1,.,TGTGCCAGCAGTGCGACAGGGGGAGGACAGCCCCAGCATTTT,CASSATGGGQPQHF
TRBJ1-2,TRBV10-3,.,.,TGTGCCGCCAGGGGCTCTGGCTACACCTTC,CAARGSGYTF
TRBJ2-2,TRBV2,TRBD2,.,TGTGCCAGCAGTCGGGGGGTTCGGGATGACGGGGAGCTGTTTTTT,CASSRGVRDDGELFF
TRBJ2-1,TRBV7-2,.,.,TGTGCCAGCAGCTTAATCCCCTGGACTCCCCGGCTGGATGAGCAGTTCTTC,CASSLIPWTPRLDEQFF
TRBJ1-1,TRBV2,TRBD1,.,TGTGCCAGTGGGACAGGGGCCATTATGAACACTGAAGCTTTCTTT,CASGTGAIMNTEAFF
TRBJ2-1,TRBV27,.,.,TGTGCCAGCAGTTTATGGGGAGGCCCCTACAATGAGCAGTTCTTC,CASSLWGGPYNEQFF